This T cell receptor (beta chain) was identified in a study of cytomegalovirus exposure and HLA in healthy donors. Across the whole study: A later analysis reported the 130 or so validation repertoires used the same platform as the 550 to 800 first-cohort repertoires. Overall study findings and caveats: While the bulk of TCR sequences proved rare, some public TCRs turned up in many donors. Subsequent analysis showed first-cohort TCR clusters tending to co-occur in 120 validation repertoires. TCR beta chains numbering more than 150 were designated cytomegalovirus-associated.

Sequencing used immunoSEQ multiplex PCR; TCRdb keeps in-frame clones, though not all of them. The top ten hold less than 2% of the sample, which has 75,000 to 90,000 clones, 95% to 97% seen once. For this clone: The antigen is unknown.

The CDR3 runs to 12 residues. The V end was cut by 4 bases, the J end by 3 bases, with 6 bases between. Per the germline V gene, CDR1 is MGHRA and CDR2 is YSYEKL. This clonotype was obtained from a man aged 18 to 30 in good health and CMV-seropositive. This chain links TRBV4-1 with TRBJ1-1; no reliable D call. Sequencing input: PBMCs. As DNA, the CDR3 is TGCGCCAGCAGCCCCCCTTACACTGAAGCTTTCTTT. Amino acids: CASSPPYTEAFF.